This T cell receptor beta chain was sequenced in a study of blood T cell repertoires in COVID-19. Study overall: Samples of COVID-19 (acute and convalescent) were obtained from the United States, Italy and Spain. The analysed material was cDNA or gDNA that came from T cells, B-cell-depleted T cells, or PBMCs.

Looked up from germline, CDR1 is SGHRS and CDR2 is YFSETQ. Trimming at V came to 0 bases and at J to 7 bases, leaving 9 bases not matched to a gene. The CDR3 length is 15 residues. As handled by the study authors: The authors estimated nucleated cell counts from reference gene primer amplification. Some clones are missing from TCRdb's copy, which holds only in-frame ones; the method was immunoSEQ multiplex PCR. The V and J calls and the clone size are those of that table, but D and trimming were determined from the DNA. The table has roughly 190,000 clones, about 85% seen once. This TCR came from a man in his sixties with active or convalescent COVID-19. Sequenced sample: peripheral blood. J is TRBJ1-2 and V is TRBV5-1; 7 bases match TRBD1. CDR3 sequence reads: CASSLGQGHSGGYTF. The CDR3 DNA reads TGCGCCAGCAGCTTGGGACAGGGCCACTCCGGTGGCTACACCTTC.